These T cell receptor beta chains were read from a single sample in a study of OX40 agonist ivuxolimab in advanced cancers. The data were produced by immunoSEQ multiplex PCR, yet TCRdb's version contains in-frame clones alone and is incomplete. This sample has 73,000 or so clones, with 92% found just once. The material sequenced was CD4+ or CD8+ T cells sorted from blood, taken in a trial of the OX40 agonist ivuxolimab. The receptors were sampled from an adult with an advanced solid tumor such as melanoma, head and neck, liver or kidney cancer. Each CDR3 is given with its conserved first and last residue. D genes are given only for firm matches. Part of the rows lack a size; the others show once, few, many or a class for expanded clones.

clone_size,v_call,d_call,j_call,cdr3_nt,cdr3_aa
-,TRBV11-3,TRBD1,TRBJ2-7,TGTGCCAGCACCGGAGGAACCGGACAGGGGGCCTACGAGCAGTACTTC,CASTGGTGQGAYEQYF
-,TRBV2,-,TRBJ1-4,TGTGCCAGCAGTCGAGGGGCCACTAATGAAAAACTGTTTTTT,CASSRGATNEKLFF
-,TRBV7-9,-,TRBJ2-2,TGTGCCAGCAGCCTAGGGGGGCAGGTCACCGGGGAGCTGTTTTTT,CASSLGGQVTGELFF
-,TRBV10-1,TRBD1,TRBJ1-4,TGCGCCAGCAGTGAGTGGGGACAGGAAAAACTGTTTTTT,CASSEWGQEKLFF
-,TRBV5-1,-,TRBJ2-1,TGCGCCAGCAGCTTGGCCGAGGCCAATGAGCAGTTCTTC,CASSLAEANEQFF
-,TRBV12-5,-,TRBJ2-5,TGTGCTAGTGGATACAGGGTCGAGACCCAGTACTTC,CASGYRVETQYF
-,TRBV7-9,-,TRBJ2-7,TGTGCCAGCAGCTACACCCCGCCCGGGGGATTCACCTACGAGCAGTACTTC,CASSYTPPGGFTYEQYF
-,TRBV29-1,-,TRBJ1-4,TGCAGCGTTGAAGGGGGGATGGGAGAAAAACTGTTTTTT,CSVEGGMGEKLFF
-,TRBV11-2,TRBD1,TRBJ1-2,TGTGCCAGCAGCTTAGCTGCAGGGGGCACGCCTAACTATGGCTACACCTTC,CASSLAAGGTPNYGYTF
few,TRBV11-2,-,TRBJ1-2,TGTGCCAGCAGCTTATCGGCAGGGGCTAACTATGGCTACACCTTC,CASSLSAGANYGYTF
-,TRBV4-3,TRBD2,TRBJ2-1,TGCGCCAGCAGCCAGTTCGGGGGGTCCGAATACAATGAGCAGTTCTTC,CASSQFGGSEYNEQFF
-,TRBV2,-,TRBJ2-1,TGTGCCAGCAGTCTAAATGAGCAGTTCTTC,CASSLNEQFF
once,TRBV19,TRBD1,TRBJ2-7,TGTGCCAGTATGGGCCCCGACAGGGCCGAGCAGTACTTC,CASMGPDRAEQYF
-,TRBV6-5,-,TRBJ2-5,TGTGCCAGCAGTCAAGAGACCCAGTACTTC,CASSQETQYF
-,TRBV5-1,-,TRBJ2-7,TGCGCCAGCAGGGTTCCAGAGGACCCCACCGAGCAGTACTTC,CASRVPEDPTEQYF
-,TRBV29-1,TRBD1,TRBJ1-1,TGCAGCGCAATCAGAACAGGGGCAGGTACTGAAGCTTTCTTT,CSAIRTGAGTEAFF
-,TRBV11-2,-,TRBJ1-1,TGTGCCAGCAGCTCCTTACAGGGAGGGAACACTGAAGCTTTCTTT,CASSSLQGGNTEAFF
-,TRBV9,-,TRBJ1-5,TGTGCCAGCAGCGTAGGCGCCGATCAGCCCCAGCATTTT,CASSVGADQPQHF
-,TRBV29-1,-,TRBJ2-7,TGCAGCGTGACAGGATTGACCTACGAGCAGTACTTC,CSVTGLTYEQYF
once,TRBV6-6,-,TRBJ1-2,TGTGCCAGCAGTTACCCAGGTCTGAGTAACTATGGCTACACCTTC,CASSYPGLSNYGYTF
-,TRBV7-9,-,TRBJ2-2,TGTGCCAGCAGCCTCCGGATCGCGAACACCGGGGAGCTGTTTTTT,CASSLRIANTGELFF
-,TRBV28,-,TRBJ1-1,TGTGCCAGCTCAAATCAGGGGATGGACACTGAAGCTTTCTTT,CASSNQGMDTEAFF
-,TRBV7-8,-,TRBJ2-2,TGTGCCAGCAGCGAGGGGGTGGGGGCCGCCACCGGGGAGCTGTTTTTT,CASSEGVGAATGELFF
-,TRBV7-7,-,TRBJ2-5,TGTGCCAGCAGCTTAGTTTCCGACGTCGGGACCTCGGCGGGGACCCAGTACTTC,CASSLVSDVGTSAGTQYF
once,TRBV27,TRBD1,TRBJ2-7,TGTGCCAGCAGTTGGGACAGGGGGCTATACGAGCAGTACTTC,CASSWDRGLYEQYF
-,TRBV4-1,TRBD1,TRBJ1-1,TGCGCCAGCAGCCCCCGGGACAGGGTCCCCTACACTGAAGCTTTCTTT,CASSPRDRVPYTEAFF
-,TRBV5-1,-,TRBJ1-2,TGCGCCAGCAGCTTAGACGACAGCTTGAAGCTCAATGGCTACACCTTC,CASSLDDSLKLNGYTF
-,TRBV12-5,-,TRBJ1-3,TGTGCTAGCTGGGGCTCGAGCTCTGGAAACACCATATATTTT,CASWGSSSGNTIYF
once,TRBV5-4,TRBD2,TRBJ2-3,TGTGCCAGCAGCTTGAGGACGGGGGGATTCACAGATACGCAGTATTTT,CASSLRTGGFTDTQYF
-,TRBV7-7,-,TRBJ1-4,TGTGCCAGCAGCGCGACCCCGGGAACCCATGAAAAACTGTTTTTT,CASSATPGTHEKLFF
-,TRBV9,-,TRBJ1-3,TGTGCCAGCAGCTCCACACTTACCTCTGGAAACACCATATATTTT,CASSSTLTSGNTIYF
-,TRBV4-1,TRBD1,TRBJ1-1,TGCGCCAGCAGCCAGTATCTCGGACAGGCCACTGAAGCTTTCTTT,CASSQYLGQATEAFF
-,TRBV6-6,-,TRBJ2-7,TGTGCCAGCAGTTACCCTAGCCCCTTCTACGAGCAGTACTTC,CASSYPSPFYEQYF
-,TRBV10-1,-,TRBJ1-2,TGCGCCAGCGGGGGGACCAAGGGACCTAACTATGGCTACACCTTC,CASGGTKGPNYGYTF
-,TRBV7-6,-,TRBJ2-7,TGTGCCAGCAGCTGGATGGCTAATCGGGACATAGTGGCCTACGAGCAGTACTTC,CASSWMANRDIVAYEQYF
once,TRBV21-1,-,TRBJ2-2,TGTGCCAGCAGCCCGCCCGCTACTCGGGACAGCCCTAGGAACACCGGGGAGCTGTTTTTT,CASSPPATRDSPRNTGELFF
-,TRBV7-6,-,TRBJ2-1,TGTGCCAGCAGCTTAGGGACTCTTAGCTCCTACAATGAGCAGTTCTTC,CASSLGTLSSYNEQFF
-,TRBV7-9,TRBD1,TRBJ1-3,TGTGCCAGCAGCTACGGACAGGGGGGAAACACCATATATTTT,CASSYGQGGNTIYF
once,TRBV4-1,-,TRBJ1-1,TGCGCCAGCAGCCAAGTGGGGGGGACTGAAGCTTTCTTT,CASSQVGGTEAFF
-,TRBV4-3,TRBD1,TRBJ1-1,TGCGCCAGCAGCCACCACACAGGGGGCCCGACTGAAGCTTTCTTT,CASSHHTGGPTEAFF
-,TRBV7-3,-,TRBJ2-2,TGTGCCAGCAGCTTAACTGGTGTGGACACCGGGGAGCTGTTTTTT,CASSLTGVDTGELFF
few,TRBV9,TRBD1,TRBJ2-7,TGTGCCAGCAGCGCAATCGGGACAGCCGGTCTTATCGAGCAGTACTTC,CASSAIGTAGLIEQYF
-,TRBV9,-,TRBJ2-1,TGTGCCAGCAGCGTGGGGGGTTCCTACAATGAGCAGTTCTTC,CASSVGGSYNEQFF
few,TRBV9,-,TRBJ2-5,TGTGCCAGCAGCACGGGAATCCAAGAGACCCAGTACTTC,CASSTGIQETQYF
once,TRBV7-9,-,TRBJ2-1,TGTGCCAGCAGGCCCGGGGCACCCAATGAGCAGTTCTTC,CASRPGAPNEQFF
-,TRBV5-8,-,TRBJ2-7,TGTGCCCCGCAGGGGTTACCAGTGTCCACCTACGAGCAGTACTTC,CAPQGLPVSTYEQYF
-,TRBV7-9,TRBD2,TRBJ2-3,TGTGCCAGCAGGGACGGGACTAGCGGCAGCACAGATACGCAGTATTTT,CASRDGTSGSTDTQYF
-,TRBV7-9,-,TRBJ2-7,TGTGCCAGCAGCTTAGAACCCTACGAGCAGTACTTC,CASSLEPYEQYF
-,TRBV7-9,-,TRBJ2-1,TGTGCCAGCAGCCCCCCTGGTGGTGGAGGCTATGAGCAGTTCTTC,CASSPPGGGGYEQFF
-,TRBV5-1,-,TRBJ2-5,TGCGCCAGCAGCTTAGCGATGGAAGAGACCCAGTACTTC,CASSLAMEETQYF
-,TRBV7-6,-,TRBJ2-3,TGTGCCAGCAGCTTAGGGGGCCGGGAGCGGGTTTCAGATACGCAGTATTTT,CASSLGGRERVSDTQYF
-,TRBV29-1,-,TRBJ2-3,TGCAGCGTTGACAGCTATAATACGCAGTATTTT,CSVDSYNTQYF
-,TRBV13,-,TRBJ2-7,TGTGCCAGCAGGTCCGAGCAGGGGACCCCCTACGAGCAGTACTTC,CASRSEQGTPYEQYF
-,TRBV9,-,TRBJ1-1,TGTGCCAGCAGCCCTTACAACCGCAACACTGAAGCTTTCTTT,CASSPYNRNTEAFF
-,TRBV2,-,TRBJ1-2,TGTGCCAGTGCTGAGGGTAACGGCGGCTACACCTTC,CASAEGNGGYTF
-,TRBV4-3,-,TRBJ1-4,TGCGCCAGCAGCCAACTTAAGGGCCCTGGGGCAGGGGAGAGCGAAAAACTGTTTTTT,CASSQLKGPGAGESEKLFF
-,TRBV7-3,TRBD2,TRBJ2-3,TGTGCCAGCAGCAGAAGCGGGGGGGCAGATACGCAGTATTTT,CASSRSGGADTQYF
-,TRBV15,-,TRBJ1-4,TGTGCCACCAGCAGAGCCCGACAGTACGAAAAACTGTTTTTT,CATSRARQYEKLFF
-,TRBV7-9,-,TRBJ2-7,TGTGCCAGCAGTACGGGGACGGGCGAGCAGTACTTC,CASSTGTGEQYF
-,TRBV16,-,TRBJ2-7,TGTGCCAGCAGCCAAGGCGCCTACGAGCAGTACTTC,CASSQGAYEQYF